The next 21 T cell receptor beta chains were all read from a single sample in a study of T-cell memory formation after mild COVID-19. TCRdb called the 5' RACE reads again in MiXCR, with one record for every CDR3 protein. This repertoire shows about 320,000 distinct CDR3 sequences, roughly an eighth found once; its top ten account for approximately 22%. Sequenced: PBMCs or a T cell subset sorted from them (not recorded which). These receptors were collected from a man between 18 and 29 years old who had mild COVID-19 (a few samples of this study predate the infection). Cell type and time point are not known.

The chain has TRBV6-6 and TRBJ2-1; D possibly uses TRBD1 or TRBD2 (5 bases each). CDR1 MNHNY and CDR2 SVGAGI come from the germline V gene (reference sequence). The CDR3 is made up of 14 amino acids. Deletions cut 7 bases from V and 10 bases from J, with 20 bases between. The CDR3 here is CASTKAGTLGEQFF. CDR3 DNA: TGTGCCAGCACCAAAGCAGGGACCCTCGGGGAGCAGTTCTTC.

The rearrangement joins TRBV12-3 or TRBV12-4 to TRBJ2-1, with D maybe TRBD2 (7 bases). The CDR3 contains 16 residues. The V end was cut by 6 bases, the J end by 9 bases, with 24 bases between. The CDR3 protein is CASRPPWGGGLGEQFF. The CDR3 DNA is TGTGCCAGCAGACCCCCCTGGGGGGGGGGCCTTGGTGAGCAGTTCTTC.

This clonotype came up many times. The CDR3 DNA is TGTGCCAGCATCTTAACGGGCCCTAGCGGGGGGGCCGTTGAGCAGTTCTTC. Its translation: CASILTGPSGGAVEQFF. This chain uses TRBV6-6 with TRBJ2-1; 12 positions match TRBD2. V trimming: 7 bases; J trimming: 9 bases; junction bases outside the gene matches: 16. The CDR3 consists of 17 residues. Germline V gene lookup returns CDR1 MNHNY and CDR2 SVGAGI (reference sequence).

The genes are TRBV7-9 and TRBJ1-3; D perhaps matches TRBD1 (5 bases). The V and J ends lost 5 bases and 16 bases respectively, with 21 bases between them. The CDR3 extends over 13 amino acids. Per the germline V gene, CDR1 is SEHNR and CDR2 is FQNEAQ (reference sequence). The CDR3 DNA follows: TGTGCCAGCAGCCCCCAAGACTCCACGGCAGGGTATTTT. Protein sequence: CASSPQDSTAGYF.

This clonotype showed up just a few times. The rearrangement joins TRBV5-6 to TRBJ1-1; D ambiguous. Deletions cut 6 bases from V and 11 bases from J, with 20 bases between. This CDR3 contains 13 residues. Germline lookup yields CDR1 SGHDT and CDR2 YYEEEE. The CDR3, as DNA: TGTGCCAGCACGCTCGCGGCGGACCTGGGGGCTTTCTTT. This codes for CASTLAADLGAFF. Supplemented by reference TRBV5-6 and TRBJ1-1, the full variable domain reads DAGVTQSPTHLIKTRGQQVTLRCSPKSGHDTVSWYQQALGQGPQFIFQYYEEEERQRGNFPDRFSGHQFPNYSSELNVNALLLGDSALYLCASTLAADLGAFFGQGTRLTVV.

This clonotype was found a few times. CDR3 DNA: TGCGCCAGCAGCCAAGCGCAGGGGACAGGGGCCCTGGGGGCCAACGTCCTGACTTTC. It codes for CASSQAQGTGALGANVLTF. The rearrangement uses TRBV4-1 and TRBJ2-6, with 10 bases matching TRBD1. Trimming took 1 base from V and 4 from J; bases not matched to a gene: 10. The CDR3 is 19 amino acids. Per germline, CDR1 MGHRA and CDR2 YSYEKL.

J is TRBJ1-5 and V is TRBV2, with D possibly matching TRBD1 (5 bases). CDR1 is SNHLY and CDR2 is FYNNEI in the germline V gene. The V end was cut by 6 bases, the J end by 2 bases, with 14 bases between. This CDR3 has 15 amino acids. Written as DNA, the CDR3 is TGTGCCAGCAGGGCCCCCGGAGGGGGCAATCAGCCCCAGCATTTT. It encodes CASRAPGGGNQPQHF.

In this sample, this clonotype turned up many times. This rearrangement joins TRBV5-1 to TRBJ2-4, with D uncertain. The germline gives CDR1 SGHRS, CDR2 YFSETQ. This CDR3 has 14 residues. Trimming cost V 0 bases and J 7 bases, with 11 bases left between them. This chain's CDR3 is CASSLETPQNIQYF. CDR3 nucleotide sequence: TGCGCCAGCAGCTTGGAGACCCCTCAGAACATTCAGTACTTC.

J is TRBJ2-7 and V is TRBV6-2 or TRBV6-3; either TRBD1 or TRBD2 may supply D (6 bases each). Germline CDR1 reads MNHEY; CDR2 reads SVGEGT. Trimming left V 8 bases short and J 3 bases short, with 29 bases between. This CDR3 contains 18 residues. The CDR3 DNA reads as TGTGCCAGCTTCTCGGGGCGGCAACCTCGTAGGGGGGTCTACGAGCAGTACGTC. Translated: CASFSGRQPRRGVYEQYV.

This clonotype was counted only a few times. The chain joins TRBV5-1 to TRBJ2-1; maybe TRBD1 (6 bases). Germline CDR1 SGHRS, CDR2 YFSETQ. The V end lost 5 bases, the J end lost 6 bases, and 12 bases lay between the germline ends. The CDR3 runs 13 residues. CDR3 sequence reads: CASRDRMGNEQFF. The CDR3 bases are TGCGCCAGCAGAGACAGGATGGGCAATGAGCAGTTCTTC. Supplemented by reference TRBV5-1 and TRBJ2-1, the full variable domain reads KAGVTQTPRYLIKTRGQQVTLSCSPISGHRSVSWYQQTPGQGLQFLFEYFSETQRNKGNFPGRFSGRQFSNSRSEMNVSTLELGDSALYLCASRDRMGNEQFFGPGTRLTVL.

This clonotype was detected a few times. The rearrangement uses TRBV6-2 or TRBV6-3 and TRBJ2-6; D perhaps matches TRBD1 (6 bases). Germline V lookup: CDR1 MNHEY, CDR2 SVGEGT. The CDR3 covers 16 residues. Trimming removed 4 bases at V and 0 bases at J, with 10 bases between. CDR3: CASSWGHRSGANVLTF. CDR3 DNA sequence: TGTGCCAGCAGTTGGGGACACCGCTCTGGGGCCAACGTCCTGACTTTC.

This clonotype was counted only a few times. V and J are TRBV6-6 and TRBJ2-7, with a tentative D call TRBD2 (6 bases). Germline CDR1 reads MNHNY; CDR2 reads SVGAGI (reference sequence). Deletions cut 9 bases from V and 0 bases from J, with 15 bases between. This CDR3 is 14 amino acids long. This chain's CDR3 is CASRDGGNSYEQYF. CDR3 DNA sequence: TGTGCCAGTAGGGACGGGGGAAACTCCTACGAGCAGTACTTC.

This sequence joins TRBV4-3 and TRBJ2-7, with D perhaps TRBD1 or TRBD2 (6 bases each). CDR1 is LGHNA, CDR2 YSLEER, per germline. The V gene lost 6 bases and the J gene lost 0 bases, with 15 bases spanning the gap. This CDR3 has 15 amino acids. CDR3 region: CASRVGPGASYEQYF. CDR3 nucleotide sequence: TGCGCCAGCAGGGTTGGTCCGGGGGCCTCCTACGAGCAGTACTTC.

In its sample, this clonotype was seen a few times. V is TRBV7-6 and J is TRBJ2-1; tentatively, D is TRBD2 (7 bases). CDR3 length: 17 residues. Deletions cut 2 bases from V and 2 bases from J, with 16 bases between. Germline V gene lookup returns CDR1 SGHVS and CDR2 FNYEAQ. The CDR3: CASSLMGGGPTYNEQFF. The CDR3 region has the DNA TGTGCCAGCAGCTTAATGGGAGGGGGGCCAACCTACAATGAGCAGTTCTTC.

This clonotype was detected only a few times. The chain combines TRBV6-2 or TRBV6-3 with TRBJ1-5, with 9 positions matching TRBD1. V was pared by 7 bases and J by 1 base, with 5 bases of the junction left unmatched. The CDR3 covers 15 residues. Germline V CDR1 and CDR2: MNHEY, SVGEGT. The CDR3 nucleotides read TGTGCCAGCATTACAGGGGGCGGGAGCAATCAGCCCCAGCATTTT. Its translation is CASITGGGSNQPQHF.

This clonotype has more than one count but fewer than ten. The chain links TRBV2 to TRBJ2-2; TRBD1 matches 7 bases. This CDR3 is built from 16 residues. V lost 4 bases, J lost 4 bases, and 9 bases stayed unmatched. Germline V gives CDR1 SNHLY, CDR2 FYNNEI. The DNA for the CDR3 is TGTGCCAGCAGTGGTGAGGGGGCGTGGGTCACCGGGGAGCTGTTTTTT. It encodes CASSGEGAWVTGELFF.

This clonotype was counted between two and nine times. The CDR3 sequence: CASSQDKGFYEQYF. CDR3 bases: TGTGCCAGCAGCCAAGATAAAGGGTTCTACGAGCAGTACTTC. The chain uses TRBV3-1 and TRBJ2-7; D unclear. The germline gives CDR1 LGHDT, CDR2 YNNKEL (reference sequence). Trimming left V 0 bases short and J 3 bases short, with 9 bases between. The CDR3 is 14 amino acids.

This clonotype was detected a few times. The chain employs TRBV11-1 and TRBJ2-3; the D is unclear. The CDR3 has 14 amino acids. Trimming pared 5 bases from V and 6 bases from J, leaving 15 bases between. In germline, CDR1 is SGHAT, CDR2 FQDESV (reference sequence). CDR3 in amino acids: CASSLVGNPDTQYF. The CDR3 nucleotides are TGTGCCAGCAGCCTAGTGGGGAATCCCGATACGCAGTATTTT. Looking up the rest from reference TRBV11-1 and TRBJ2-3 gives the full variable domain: EAEVAQSPRYKITEKSQAVAFWCDPISGHATLYWYRQILGQGPELLVQFQDESVVDDSQLPKDRFSAERLKGVDSTLKIQPAELGDSAMYLCASSLVGNPDTQYFGPGTRLTVL.

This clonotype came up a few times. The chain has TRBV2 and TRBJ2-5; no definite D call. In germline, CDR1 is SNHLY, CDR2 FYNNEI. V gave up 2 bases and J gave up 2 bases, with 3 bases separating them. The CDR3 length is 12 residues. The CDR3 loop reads CASSELQETQYF. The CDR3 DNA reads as TGTGCCAGCAGTGAACTGCAAGAGACCCAGTACTTC.

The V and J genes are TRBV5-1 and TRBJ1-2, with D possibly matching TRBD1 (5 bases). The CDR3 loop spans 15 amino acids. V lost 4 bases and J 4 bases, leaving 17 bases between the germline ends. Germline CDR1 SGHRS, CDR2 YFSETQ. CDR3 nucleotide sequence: TGCGCCAGCAGCGCCCGCGGGGGAGTGGGCTATGGCTACACCTTC. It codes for CASSARGGVGYGYTF.

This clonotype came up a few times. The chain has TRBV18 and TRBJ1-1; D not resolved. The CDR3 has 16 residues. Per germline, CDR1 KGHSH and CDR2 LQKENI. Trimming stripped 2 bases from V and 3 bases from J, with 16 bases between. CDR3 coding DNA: TGTGCCAGCTCACCAAGTCAACGACTTTCGGACACTGAAGCTTTCTTT. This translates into CASSPSQRLSDTEAFF. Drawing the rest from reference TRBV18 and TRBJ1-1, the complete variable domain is NAGVMQNPRHLVRRRGQEARLRCSPMKGHSHVYWYRQLPEEGLKFMVYLQKENIIDESGMPKERFSAEFPKEGPSILRIQQVVRGDSAAYFCASSPSQRLSDTEAFFGQGTRLTVV.